This is a list of T cell receptor beta chains from one sample in a study of identical twins. TCRdb itself ran the 5' RACE reads through MiXCR, one entry per CDR3 protein. This table has some 330,000 distinct CDR3 sequences, roughly 9% appearing once. Sequencing used naive T cells sorted from blood. Receptors originate from a woman aged 50 to 65 in good health. Both conserved end residues are trimmed from each CDR3. Fields, in order: V gene, J gene, CDR3 protein.

>TRBV5-1|TRBJ2-7
ASSLAQSAYEQY
>TRBV3-1|TRBJ2-1
ASSQDAGIEQF
>TRBV28|TRBJ2-3
ASSQDSFGAWY
>TRBV29-1|TRBJ2-3
SVEWRENPTDTQY
>TRBV27|TRBJ1-2
ASSSSGTAYGYT
>TRBV5-5|TRBJ2-3
ASSFAPWTASTDTQY
>TRBV7-6|TRBJ2-4
ASSSGTGGDIQY
>TRBV4-1|TRBJ1-4
ASSPVDRRLSEKLF
>TRBV11-2|TRBJ2-3
ASSLGTGSDTQY
>TRBV7-9|TRBJ2-1
ASSLPGALHNEQF
>TRBV4-1|TRBJ2-2
ASSHSGQGTGELF
>TRBV24-1|TRBJ2-1
ATSERQGHNEQF
>TRBV12-3/TRBV12-4|TRBJ1-2
ASSLTGTGSHGYT
>TRBV12-3/TRBV12-4|TRBJ1-1
ASSSQWNTEAF
>TRBV29-1|TRBJ2-3
SVSGADTQY
>TRBV18|TRBJ2-2
ASSPVRDLGNTGELF
>TRBV10-3|TRBJ1-1
AIRGPMNTEAF
>TRBV9|TRBJ2-3
ASGLAGPDTQY
>TRBV2|TRBJ1-5
ASSVWRNQPQH
>TRBV11-2|TRBJ2-5
ASSSQGAGETQY
>TRBV6-1|TRBJ2-2
ASSDMLNTGELF
>TRBV5-1|TRBJ1-1
ASSLEPGTEAF
>TRBV29-1|TRBJ1-4
SVWGPNEKLF
>TRBV29-1|TRBJ2-4
SVIGDIQY
>TRBV29-1|TRBJ2-1
SAGTSGTGEQF
>TRBV30|TRBJ2-3
AQRGGVDTQY
>TRBV4-1|TRBJ2-7
ASSPQDRSYEQY
>TRBV3-1|TRBJ2-1
ASSQVDRTSGGYGQYNEQF
>TRBV2|TRBJ2-1
ASSERFPGQGLREQF
>TRBV14|TRBJ2-7
ASSPSRAGYYEQY
>TRBV29-1|TRBJ2-5
SHYGPGLGETQY
>TRBV7-8|TRBJ2-1
ASSSPGQGNNEQF
>TRBV3-1|TRBJ2-5
ASSQPPETQY
>TRBV7-9|TRBJ2-3
ASSFFGTDFTDTQY
>TRBV28|TRBJ1-2
ASSPNTGQRGYT
>TRBV5-6|TRBJ2-7
ASSHPTGLEQY
>TRBV11-2|TRBJ2-5
ASSLDPKGETQY
>TRBV12-3/TRBV12-4|TRBJ1-4
ASSLAVGGLHEKLF
>TRBV10-3|TRBJ1-2
AINDPGGLSGYT
>TRBV29-1|TRBJ1-1
SVEDAGPGAF
>TRBV12-3/TRBV12-4|TRBJ1-5
ASSDGYFNQPQH
>TRBV4-1|TRBJ1-2
ASSQVGRGDYGYT
>TRBV20-1|TRBJ1-2
SARDRQGYYGYT
>TRBV19|TRBJ2-2
ATSSRELF